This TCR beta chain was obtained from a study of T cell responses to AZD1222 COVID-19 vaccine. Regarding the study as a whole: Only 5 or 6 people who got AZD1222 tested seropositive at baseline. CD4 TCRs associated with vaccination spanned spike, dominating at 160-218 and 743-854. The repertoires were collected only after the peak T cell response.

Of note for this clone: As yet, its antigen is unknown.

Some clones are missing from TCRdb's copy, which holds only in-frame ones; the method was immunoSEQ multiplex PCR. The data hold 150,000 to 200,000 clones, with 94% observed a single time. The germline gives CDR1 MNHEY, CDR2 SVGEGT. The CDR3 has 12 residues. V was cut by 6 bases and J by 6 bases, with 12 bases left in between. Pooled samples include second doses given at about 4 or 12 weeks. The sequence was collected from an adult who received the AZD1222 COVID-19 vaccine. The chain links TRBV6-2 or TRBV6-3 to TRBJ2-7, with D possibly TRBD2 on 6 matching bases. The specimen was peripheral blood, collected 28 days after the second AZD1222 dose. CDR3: CASSLTRTEQYF. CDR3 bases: TGTGCCAGCAGCCTGACTAGAACCGAGCAGTACTTC.